This T cell receptor beta chain was identified in a study of blood T cell repertoires in COVID-19. About the research overall: Material from acute and convalescent COVID-19 was sourced from the United States, Italy and Spain. PBMCs, B-cell-depleted T cells, or T cells were the source of the cDNA or gDNA that made up the material.

Seattle's enrolled individuals joined amid active infection and were then monitored longitudinally. V trimming: 0 bases; J trimming: 6 bases; junction bases outside the gene matches: 10. There are 18 residues in the CDR3. Germline V gives CDR1 MGHRA, CDR2 YSYEKL. This clone has just one count. In the authors' workflow: Amplification with reference gene primers provided the estimates of nucleated cell counts. Only in-frame clones appear in the TCRdb table, and some are missing; sequencing was by immunoSEQ multiplex PCR. Clonal size and the V and J genes are those of that table, whereas D and trimming came from the DNA. The sample records 150,000 to 200,000 clones, around 85% being singletons.

This TCR came from a woman aged 55-70 years with COVID-19, enrolled during active disease. Sequencing was carried out using peripheral blood. The chain is built from TRBV4-1 and TRBJ2-7, with 14 bases lining up with TRBD2. The CDR3 DNA reads TGCGCCAGCAGCCAAGATTGGAGAGACGGACTAGCGGGAGGCGAGCAGTACTTC. This sequence encodes CASSQDWRDGLAGGEQYF.